The rows below give T cell receptor beta chains drawn from one sample of a study of blood T cell repertoires in COVID-19. This table comes from immunoSEQ multiplex PCR, and its TCRdb copy is limited to in-frame clones, with some not included. The top ten hold roughly 8.4% of the sample, which has roughly 150,000 clones, around four fifths seen once. The sample was peripheral blood. The receptors here all came from an elderly woman with COVID-19, enrolled during active disease. Both conserved end residues are trimmed from each CDR3.

>TRBJ1-1|TRBV6-5
ASSRIRNTEAF
>TRBJ2-7|TRBV15
ATSPDGGRSLASSYEQY
>TRBJ1-3|TRBV2
ASSTVSGNTIY
>TRBJ1-5|TRBV6-5
ASSPLVNQPQH
>TRBJ1-5|TRBV21-1
ASSGPRGSNQPQH
>TRBJ2-7|TRBV5-1
ASSLGALPDGKQY
>TRBJ1-1|TRBV2
ARSGQPNTEAF
>TRBJ1-5|TRBV6-5
ASSYGQPGQPQH
>TRBJ2-7|TRBV2
ASRRTSGGAGYEQY
>TRBJ2-2|TRBV2
ASSVVAGGGPGELF
>TRBJ2-3|TRBV19
ASSTGGDTQY
>TRBJ1-2|TRBV7-8
ASKSQGALSYGYT
>TRBJ2-5|TRBV19
ASSITSGQETQY
>TRBJ2-5|TRBV3-1/TRBV3-2
ASRGLAGARGGAQY
>TRBJ2-7|TRBV2
ASSGGTAGISQY
>TRBJ1-1|TRBV3-1/TRBV3-2
ASSPLTQGTEAF
>TRBJ1-1|TRBV6-1
ASSEHQRSEAF
>TRBJ2-3|TRBV5-1
ARLGRGSSTDTQY
>TRBJ2-1|TRBV7-7
ASSLRQTDEQF
>TRBJ2-7|TRBV4-2
ASSQDTGGSSYEQY
>TRBJ1-2|TRBV15
ATSRAGQLYGYT
>TRBJ2-3|TRBV19
ASSPLAGGIGDTQY
>TRBJ2-5|TRBV9
ASSPRSGPMWETQY
>TRBJ1-2|TRBV18
ASSPGRTGFYGYT
>TRBJ1-1|TRBV7-3
ASSRDSNTEAF
>TRBJ1-1|TRBV29-1
SVTLPTSNTEAF
>TRBJ2-2|TRBV19
ASSRLARNTGELF
>TRBJ1-3|TRBV5-1
ASSLTTPRGGNTIY
>TRBJ2-2|TRBV24-1
ATSDLEQGLAGELF
>TRBJ2-1|TRBV7-7
ASSLETGLEQF
>TRBJ2-7|TRBV6-5
ASKAGRVVHEQY
>TRBJ1-5|TRBV12-3/TRBV12-4
ASSWTDNQPQH
>TRBJ2-3|TRBV7-8
ASSPGYTATDTQY
>TRBJ2-3|TRBV5-1
ASSPPQGGHTDTQY
>TRBJ2-2|TRBV9
ASSVLEGSTGELF
>TRBJ2-3|TRBV6-1
ASRVTSGGPRGDTQY
>TRBJ1-1|TRBV7-8
ASIPIQGAKVTEAF
>TRBJ1-2|TRBV24-1
ATSDYGQTFYGYT
>TRBJ2-3|TRBV5-1
ASSLGQEDVDTQY
>TRBJ2-1|TRBV19
ASRSRDSYYGQF
>TRBJ1-6|TRBV3-1/TRBV3-2
ASSLTTGSPLH
>TRBJ1-1|TRBV19
ASRGDRGNILEAF
>TRBJ2-5|TRBV9
ASSVGIAGKETQY
>TRBJ1-1|TRBV5-1
ASSWTPGQGAVEAF
>TRBJ1-2|TRBV6-5
ASSPGGLYYGYT
>TRBJ2-5|TRBV5-1
ASSLEAGWETQY